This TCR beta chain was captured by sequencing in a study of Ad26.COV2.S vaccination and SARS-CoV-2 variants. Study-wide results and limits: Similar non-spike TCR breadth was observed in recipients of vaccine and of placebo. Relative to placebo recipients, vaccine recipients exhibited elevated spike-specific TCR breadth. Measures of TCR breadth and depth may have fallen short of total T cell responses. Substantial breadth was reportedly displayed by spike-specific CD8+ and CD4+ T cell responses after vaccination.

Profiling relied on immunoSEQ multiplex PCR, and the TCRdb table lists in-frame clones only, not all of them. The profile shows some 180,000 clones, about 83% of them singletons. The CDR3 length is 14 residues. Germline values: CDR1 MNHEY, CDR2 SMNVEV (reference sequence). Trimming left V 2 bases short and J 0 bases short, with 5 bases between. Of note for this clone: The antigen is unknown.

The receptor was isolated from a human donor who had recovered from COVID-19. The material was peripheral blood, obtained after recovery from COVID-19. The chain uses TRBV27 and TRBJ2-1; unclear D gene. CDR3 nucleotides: TGTGCCAGCAGTTTAGCGACCTCCTACAATGAGCAGTTCTTC. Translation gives CASSLATSYNEQFF.